This T cell receptor beta chain originates from a study of T cells in Graves' hyperthyroidism and ophthalmopathy. The V and J ends lost 1 base and 6 bases respectively, with 15 bases between them. CDR3 length: 16 amino acids. Germline values: CDR1 SGHTA, CDR2 FQGNSA. TCR beta CDR3 regions were amplified from RNA transcripts. Carried out on the TCR CDR3, a first-round RT-PCR used the HTBI primer set. TCRdb analysed the multiplex PCR reads with MiXCR anew, one entry per CDR3 protein. The table shows some 580,000 distinct CDR3 sequences, with approximately 15% occurring only once. The source of this sequence is a woman in her 40s with Graves' ophthalmopathy. Sequencing input: blood. This rearrangement joins TRBV7-2 to TRBJ2-2; D could derive from TRBD1 or TRBD2 (5 bases each). CDR3: CASSLDRGLYAGELFF. CDR3 sequence (DNA): TGTGCCAGCAGCTTAGATCGGGGCCTTTACGCCGGGGAGCTGTTTTTT.